This TCR beta chain appears in the sequencing data of a study of blood T cell repertoires in COVID-19. V lost 5 bases and J 6 bases, leaving 22 bases between the germline ends. CDR1 is MNHNY, CDR2 SVGAGI, per germline (reference sequence). The CDR3 length is 17 residues. Clones were read by immunoSEQ multiplex PCR, and TCRdb kept only the in-frame ones, dropping some. The sample has over 130,000 clones, about nine tenths seen once; the top ten hold about 28%. This receptor was identified in a human donor in a cohort sampled during active COVID-19. Sequenced sample: peripheral blood. The chain carries TRBV6-6 and TRBJ2-2; D perhaps matches TRBD2 (6 bases). The CDR3 reads CASSPRRAGLGAGELFF. In DNA, the CDR3 is TGTGCCAGCAGTCCAAGGAGGGCAGGACTGGGAGCCGGGGAGCTGTTTTTT.